Presented here are 14 T cell receptor beta chains from one specimen sequenced in a study of OX40 agonist ivuxolimab in advanced cancers. The data were produced by immunoSEQ multiplex PCR, yet TCRdb's version contains in-frame clones alone and is incomplete. The sample carries about 26,000 clones, around 75% recorded once. This material consisted of CD4+ or CD8+ T cells sorted from blood, taken in a trial of the OX40 agonist ivuxolimab. These receptors were collected from an adult with an advanced solid tumor such as melanoma, head and neck, liver or kidney cancer.

The CDR3 is CASSLANGDNQPQHF. The CDR3 coding sequence is TGTGCCAGCAGCTTAGCCAACGGGGACAATCAGCCCCAGCATTTT. V and J are TRBV7-9 and TRBJ1-5; D remains ambiguous. The germline V and J ends were trimmed by 0 bases and 3 bases, with 9 bases remaining between them. The germline V gene has CDR1 SEHNR and CDR2 FQNEAQ (reference sequence). This CDR3 spans 15 amino acids.

The chain has TRBV5-1 and TRBJ2-7; TRBD1 matches at 7 bases. The CDR3 spans 13 residues. CDR1 is SGHRS, CDR2 YFSETQ, per germline. With 3 bases clipped from V and 5 bases from J, the junction kept 5 bases outside the gene matches. The CDR3 region is CASSSDRADEQYF. The CDR3 DNA is TGCGCCAGCAGCTCCGACAGGGCGGACGAGCAGTACTTC.

This chain joins TRBV5-1 and TRBJ1-2; 8 bases match TRBD1. This CDR3 is built from 15 residues. Germline V gene lookup returns CDR1 SGHRS and CDR2 YFSETQ. Losses at the gene ends were 2 bases for V and 4 bases for J; bases not matched to a gene: 7. CDR3 DNA sequence: TGCGCCAGCAGCTTCACAGGGGGTGATGGCTATGGCTACACCTTC. Amino acid sequence: CASSFTGGDGYGYTF.

J is TRBJ2-5 and V is TRBV4-2; 11 nucleotides match TRBD2. The J call is in doubt because the DNA end fits TRBJ2-7 better. Looked up from germline, CDR1 is LGHNA and CDR2 is YNFKEQ. The CDR3 length is 14 residues. The CDR3 nucleotides are TGTGCCAGCAGCCTTCGGACTAGCGGGTACGAGCAGTACTTC. It encodes CASSLRTSGYEQYF.

The chain combines TRBV30 with TRBJ2-2; no reliable D call. Trimming shortened V by 4 bases and J by 5 bases, and 5 bases separated the two germline ends. Per the germline V gene, CDR1 is GTSNPN and CDR2 is SVGIG (reference sequence). The CDR3 totals 11 residues. This chain's CDR3 is CAWKQTGELFF. The CDR3 region has the DNA TGTGCCTGGAAGCAAACCGGGGAGCTGTTTTTT. Full variable domain (outside the CDR3, taken from reference TRBV30 and TRBJ2-2): SQTIHQWPATLVQPVGSPLSLECTVEGTSNPNLYWYRQAAGRGLQLLFYSVGIGQISSEVPQNLSASRPQDRQFILSSKKLLLSDSGFYLCAWKQTGELFFGEGSRLTVL.

This clone was detected only a few times. V usage is TRBV18 and J usage is TRBJ2-5; TRBD2 aligns across 10 bases. Looked up from germline, CDR1 is KGHSH and CDR2 is LQKENI. V trimming: 3 bases; J trimming: 9 bases; junction bases outside the gene matches: 7. The CDR3 consists of 14 residues. The CDR3 DNA is TGTGCCAGCTCACCGAGCGGGGGGGCCGGGCCCCAGTACTTC. Translated: CASSPSGGAGPQYF.

The J gene is TRBJ1-6, the V gene TRBV9; D call uncertain. V lost 0 bases to trimming and J lost 10 bases, with 14 bases between them. The CDR3 sequence is 15 residues long. The germline V gene encodes CDR1 SGDLS and CDR2 YYNGEE. CDR3 protein: CASSVDIGRGSPLHF. CDR3 coding DNA: TGTGCCAGCAGCGTAGATATAGGGAGAGGATCACCCCTCCACTTT.

The sample holds a few counts of this clone. The chain joins TRBV4-2 to TRBJ1-6, with 7 nucleotides matching TRBD1. Germline CDR1 is LGHNA and CDR2 is YNFKEQ. Unmatched junction bases numbered 11, after V lost 0 bases and J lost 9 bases. CDR3 length: 17 amino acids. The CDR3 coding sequence is TGTGCCAGCAGCCAAGATCTTCCAGGGGGAGTGGGTTCACCCCTCCACTTT. Encoded protein: CASSQDLPGGVGSPLHF.

The chain recombines TRBV5-4 with TRBJ1-2, with no clear D. Trimming pared 4 bases from V and 4 bases from J, leaving 8 bases between. This CDR3 region has 12 residues. Germline lookup yields CDR1 SGHNT and CDR2 YYREEE (reference sequence). The CDR3 nucleotides read TGTGCCAGCAGCCCCTCGGGCTATGGCTACACCTTC. Residues: CASSPSGYGYTF.

The chain couples TRBV7-2 to TRBJ1-3; D is undetermined. In germline, CDR1 is SGHTA, CDR2 FQGNSA. The CDR3 loop spans 17 amino acids. Trimming left V 5 bases short and J 2 bases short, with 19 bases between. CDR3 nucleotide sequence: TGTGCCAGCAGCCCACTGTTGGGGATGGGCCCTGGAAACACCATATATTTT. Its protein is CASSPLLGMGPGNTIYF.

The chain has TRBV27 and TRBJ1-2; 7 nucleotides align to TRBD1. This CDR3 comprises 14 residues. Germline CDR1 MNHEY, CDR2 SMNVEV (reference sequence). V gave up 5 bases and J gave up 7 bases; unmatched junction bases: 10. The chain's CDR3 is CASSEIDRAGGYTF. CDR3 bases: TGTGCCAGCAGTGAGATTGACAGGGCAGGTGGCTACACCTTC.

V is TRBV4-1 and J is TRBJ2-3; the match to TRBD2 covers 9 bases. Looked up from germline, CDR1 is MGHRA and CDR2 is YSYEKL. The CDR3 has 16 amino acids. Germline trimming cut 3 bases from V and 2 bases from J; bases unmatched to any gene: 6. The CDR3 spells CASSQNSGGYTDTQYF. The CDR3 DNA reads as TGCGCCAGCAGCCAGAATAGCGGGGGATACACAGATACGCAGTATTTT.

Concerning this clone: Additional DNA sequences in this sample encode the identical CDR3. V usage is TRBV2 and J usage is TRBJ2-3; D gene uncertain. V lost 2 bases and J lost 0, with 9 bases in between. The V gene's germline CDR1 is SNHLY and CDR2 FYNNEI. The CDR3 sequence is 15 residues long. The CDR3 sequence is CASSENPASTDTQYF. CDR3 sequence (DNA): TGTGCCAGCAGTGAAAACCCAGCAAGCACAGATACGCAGTATTTT.

J is TRBJ1-6 and V is TRBV30; D is undetermined. This CDR3 comprises 13 residues. CDR1 is GTSNPN and CDR2 is SVGIG in the germline V gene (reference sequence). The germline V and J ends were trimmed by 3 bases and 6 bases, with 9 bases remaining between them. As DNA, the CDR3 is TGTGCCTGGAGCGACTACCTTAATTCACCCCTCCACTTT. This encodes CAWSDYLNSPLHF.